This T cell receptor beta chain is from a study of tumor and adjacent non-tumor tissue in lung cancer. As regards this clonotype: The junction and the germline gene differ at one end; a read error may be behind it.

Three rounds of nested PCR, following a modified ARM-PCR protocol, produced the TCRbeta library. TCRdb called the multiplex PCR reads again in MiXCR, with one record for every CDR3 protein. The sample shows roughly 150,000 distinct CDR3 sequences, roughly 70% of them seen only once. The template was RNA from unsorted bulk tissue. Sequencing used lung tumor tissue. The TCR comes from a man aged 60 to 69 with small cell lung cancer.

The CDR3 here is CASNRPDGEAGKNEQFF. The CDR3 DNA sequence: TGCGCCAGCAACCGCCCGGACGGGGAAGCGGGCAAAAATGAGCAATTCTTC. The V gene is TRBV4-1, the J gene TRBJ2-1; tentatively, D is TRBD2 (6 bases). From germline, CDR1 is MGHRA and CDR2 YSYEKL. The CDR3 length is 17 residues.